A single sample gave rise to the 32 T cell receptor beta chains below, sequenced in a study of blood T cell repertoires in COVID-19. TCRdb's table, derived via immunoSEQ multiplex PCR, lists solely in-frame clones and lacks some. The table has 310,000 or so clones, 91% seen once. The source material was peripheral blood. These TCRs come from a woman aged 30 to 39 with COVID-19, enrolled during active disease.

The chain has TRBV6-2 or TRBV6-3 and TRBJ1-2, with 9 bases lining up with TRBD1. The length of the CDR3 is 15 residues. J was trimmed by 4 bases and V by 2 bases; bases with no gene match: 5. From germline, CDR1 is MNHEY and CDR2 SVGEGT. CDR3 nucleotides: TGTGCCAGCAGTTACGCCGGGACAGGGACCTATGGCTACACCTTC. It yields the protein CASSYAGTGTYGYTF.

This chain uses TRBV19 with TRBJ1-1; TRBD1 matches at 12 bases. Losses at the gene ends were 2 bases for V and 4 bases for J; bases not matched to a gene: 8. The germline CDR1 and CDR2 sequences are LNHDA and SQIVND (reference sequence). The CDR3 loop spans 17 amino acids. The CDR3 loop is CASSILVGTGGITEAFF. DNA of the CDR3: TGTGCCAGTAGTATATTAGTGGGGACAGGGGGCATCACTGAAGCTTTCTTT.

This sequence joins TRBV28 and TRBJ2-7; 10 bases are shared with TRBD1. Losses at the gene ends were 6 bases for V and 7 bases for J; bases not matched to a gene: 12. CDR1 and CDR2 (germline): MDHEN, SYDVKM. This CDR3 comprises 15 residues. The CDR3 DNA reads as TGTGCCAGCAGCATGTCCCGACAGGGGGCAAAAGAGCAGTACTTC. It yields the protein CASSMSRQGAKEQYF.

The chain is built from TRBV7-6 and TRBJ1-1, with D uncertain. This CDR3 contains 14 residues. The V and J ends lost 5 bases and 6 bases respectively, with 16 bases between them. CDR1 and CDR2 (germline): SGHVS, FNYEAQ. Here the CDR3 DNA reads TGTGCCAGCAGCCGACCGTCGGGAGAAGCTGAAGCTTTCTTT. Translated, it gives CASSRPSGEAEAFF.

The chain recombines TRBV19 with TRBJ1-5; TRBD1 agrees at 9 bases. Germline assignment: CDR1 LNHDA and CDR2 SQIVND (reference sequence). The CDR3 is made up of 16 amino acids. With 3 bases clipped from V and 7 bases from J, the junction kept 10 bases outside the gene matches. Written as DNA, the CDR3 is TGTGCCAGTAGTATCATTGGACAGGGGCTAGAGCAGCCCCAGCATTTT. This codes for CASSIIGQGLEQPQHF.

This clone was observed once. V and J are TRBV3-1 (or the pseudogene TRBV3-2) and TRBJ1-1, with 7 bases identical to TRBD1. Trimming took 2 bases from V and 7 from J; bases not matched to a gene: 7. This CDR3 spans 14 amino acids. From germline, CDR1 is LGHDT and CDR2 YNNKEL (reference sequence). CDR3 sequence: CASSQTDRAGEAFF. CDR3 sequence (DNA): TGTGCCAGCAGCCAAACCGACAGGGCTGGTGAAGCTTTCTTT.

V gene TRBV7-8 combines with J gene TRBJ1-4; D might be TRBD1 (5 bases). CDR3 length: 16 amino acids. Germline V gene data show CDR1 as SGHVS and CDR2 as FQNEAQ. The germline V and J ends were trimmed by 0 bases and 3 bases, with 11 bases remaining between them. The CDR3 loop reads CASSLAKGNSNEKLFF. The CDR3 DNA sequence: TGTGCCAGCAGCTTAGCGAAGGGGAATTCTAATGAAAAACTGTTTTTT.

This clone appeared a few times. The rearrangement uses TRBV5-1 and TRBJ1-1; D is unresolved. Germline-derived CDR1 and CDR2 are SGHRS and YFSETQ. V dropped 1 base and J dropped 5 bases, with 15 bases sitting between them. The CDR3 loop spans 15 amino acids. The CDR3 is CASSLIAGGRTEAFF. The DNA of the CDR3 is TGCGCCAGCAGCTTGATAGCCGGAGGGAGAACTGAAGCTTTCTTT.

The CDR3 DNA is TGTGCCTGGATCGGGGGCGGGAGGCAGTACTTC. Amino acid sequence: CAWIGGGRQYF. V is TRBV30 and J is TRBJ2-7; D may be TRBD2 (7 bases). V was trimmed by 4 bases and J by 9 bases, leaving 13 bases between them. The CDR3 consists of 11 residues. The germline gives CDR1 GTSNPN, CDR2 SVGIG (reference sequence).

The J gene is TRBJ2-2, the V gene TRBV3-1 (or the pseudogene TRBV3-2); the match to TRBD2 covers 12 bases. The CDR3 is 16 residues long. Germline values: CDR1 LGHDT, CDR2 YNNKEL (reference sequence). Trimming cost V 0 bases and J 7 bases; bases outside gene matches: 3. CDR3 amino acids: CASSQDLAGGGGELFF. CDR3 bases: TGTGCCAGCAGCCAAGACCTAGCGGGAGGGGGCGGGGAGCTGTTTTTT.

The chain recombines TRBV6-6 with TRBJ1-1; D remains ambiguous. CDR3 length equals 15 residues. V gave up 0 bases and J gave up 0 bases, with 8 bases separating them. Germline V gene data show CDR1 as MNHNY and CDR2 as SVGAGI (reference sequence). This chain's CDR3 is CASSYSYTVNTEAFF. CDR3 DNA: TGTGCCAGCAGTTACTCGTATACGGTGAACACTGAAGCTTTCTTT.

This clone appeared once. This chain links TRBV19 with TRBJ1-1; TRBD1 aligns across 10 bases. CDR3 length: 12 amino acids. CDR1 and CDR2 from the germline V gene are LNHDA and SQIVND (reference sequence). The ends lost 4 bases at V and 11 bases at J; junction bases unmatched: 4. The CDR3 protein is CASSTRQGAAFF. Here the CDR3 DNA reads TGTGCCAGTAGTACCAGACAGGGGGCCGCTTTCTTT.

Details on this clone: The sample carries other DNA sequences with the same CDR3. This chain links TRBV5-1 with TRBJ2-1; the D gene is possibly TRBD2 (6 bases). Trimming stripped 0 bases from V and 7 bases from J, with 11 bases between. There are 14 residues in the CDR3. The germline CDR1 and CDR2 sequences are SGHRS and YFSETQ. CDR3 sequence: CASSLDGSGNEQFF. CDR3 nucleotides: TGCGCCAGCAGCTTGGACGGGAGCGGGAATGAGCAGTTCTTC.

The chain has TRBV30 and TRBJ1-5; TRBD1 aligns across 7 bases. Germline CDR1 GTSNPN, CDR2 SVGIG (reference sequence). The CDR3 contains 15 residues. V was clipped by 0 bases and J by 0 bases; unmatched bases: 2. CDR3 region: CAWSVAGGSNQPQHF. In nucleotides, the CDR3 is TGTGCCTGGAGTGTGGCAGGGGGTAGCAATCAGCCCCAGCATTTT.

The chain employs TRBV5-1 and TRBJ2-1, with unresolved D. The germline V gene has CDR1 SGHRS and CDR2 YFSETQ. Trimming shortened V by 1 base and J by 0 bases, and 17 bases separated the two germline ends. The CDR3 is 18 amino acids. The CDR3 DNA reads as TGCGCCAGCAGCTTGCACAGTATCGCCCAGAGCTCCTACAATGAGCAGTTCTTC. Residues: CASSLHSIAQSSYNEQFF. The entire variable domain, with the rest obtained from reference TRBV5-1 and TRBJ2-1, is as follows: KAGVTQTPRYLIKTRGQQVTLSCSPISGHRSVSWYQQTPGQGLQFLFEYFSETQRNKGNFPGRFSGRQFSNSRSEMNVSTLELGDSALYLCASSLHSIAQSSYNEQFFGPGTRLTVL.

V gene TRBV5-1 combines with J gene TRBJ2-7; 11 bases agree with TRBD2. The V segment lost 2 bases and the J segment 2 bases; nucleotides outside the gene matches: 0. CDR3 length: 14 residues. The germline V gene has CDR1 SGHRS and CDR2 YFSETQ. The CDR3 region has the DNA TGCGCCAGCAGCTTACTAGCGGGGGCCTACGAGCAGTACTTC. Amino acids: CASSLLAGAYEQYF.

The V and J genes are TRBV6-5 and TRBJ2-3, with D tentatively TRBD2 (7 bases). V was trimmed by 8 bases and J by 3 bases, leaving 15 bases between them. The CDR3 covers 14 residues. From germline, CDR1 is MNHEY and CDR2 SVGAGI. CDR3 in DNA: TGTGCCAGCCAGAACGGGGGGCAAACAGATACGCAGTATTTT. Translating gives CASQNGGQTDTQYF.

The chain is built from TRBV4-1 and TRBJ1-2; a possible D gene is TRBD1 (5 bases). Germline V lookup: CDR1 MGHRA, CDR2 YSYEKL. The V end lost 0 bases, the J end lost 2 bases, and 13 bases lay between the germline ends. The CDR3 totals 16 residues. DNA for the CDR3: TGCGCCAGCAGCCAAGATCCTCAGGGCGGAAACTATGGCTACACCTTC. It yields the protein CASSQDPQGGNYGYTF.

The rearrangement uses TRBV27 and TRBJ2-1, with 10 bases aligning to TRBD2. Germline-derived CDR1 and CDR2 are MNHEY and SMNVEV (reference sequence). The CDR3 extends over 15 amino acids. V trimming: 3 bases; J trimming: 10 bases; junction bases outside the gene matches: 9. The CDR3: CASSFRAGGPDEQFF. In DNA form, the CDR3 reads TGTGCCAGCAGTTTCCGAGCGGGAGGGCCTGACGAGCAGTTCTTC.

This clone was seen only once. This chain connects TRBV28 to TRBJ1-5; 8 bases are a match to TRBD1. The CDR3 has 17 amino acids. J was trimmed by 7 bases and V by 3 bases; bases with no gene match: 14. Germline V gene data show CDR1 as MDHEN and CDR2 as SYDVKM. CDR3 sequence (DNA): TGTGCCAGCAGTTTCCTCTTCATAGGACAGGGAGAACAGCCCCAGCATTTT. Translation: CASSFLFIGQGEQPQHF.

The chain employs TRBV6-4 and TRBJ1-5; perhaps TRBD1 as D (6 bases). V shed 7 bases and J shed 7 bases, with 8 bases lying between them. In germline, CDR1 is MRHNA, CDR2 SNTAGT. The CDR3 spans 11 residues. CDR3 coding DNA: TGTGCCAGCATGACAGGACAGCCCCAGCATTTT. Its translation is CASMTGQPQHF.

The J gene is TRBJ1-2, the V gene TRBV7-8, with D uncertain. The CDR3 covers 14 residues. Between the trimmed V and J ends, which lost 1 base and 8 bases, there was a span of 14 bases. Germline loops: CDR1 SGHVS, CDR2 FQNEAQ. The CDR3 region has the DNA TGTGCCAGCAGCTTAGATAGGGCCCGGGGAGGCTACACCTTC. This translates into CASSLDRARGGYTF.

The V call is TRBV18, the J call TRBJ1-5; a weak D match, TRBD1 (6 bases). Looked up from germline, CDR1 is KGHSH and CDR2 is LQKENI. The CDR3 is 14 residues long. Trimming removed 4 bases at V and 4 bases at J, with 11 bases between. The CDR3 DNA reads TGTGCCAGCTCACAGGGGGTTGGAAATCAGCCCCAGCATTTT. Its protein product is CASSQGVGNQPQHF.

Only one count was recorded for this clone. This sequence joins TRBV5-1 and TRBJ2-3; the match to TRBD1 covers 10 bases. The germline V gene has CDR1 SGHRS and CDR2 YFSETQ. V lost 3 bases and J lost 6; bases outside the gene matches: 10. The CDR3 spans 16 residues. This chain's CDR3 is CASSSHLGQGPDTQYF. CDR3 coding DNA: TGCGCCAGCAGCTCGCACTTGGGACAGGGGCCGGATACGCAGTATTTT.

The chain has TRBV15 and TRBJ2-3; D is uncertain. The CDR3 runs 13 residues. Germline V CDR1 and CDR2: LNHNV, YYDKDF (reference sequence). Trimming shortened V by 1 base and J by 2 bases, and 4 bases separated the two germline ends. As DNA, the CDR3 is TGTGCCACCAGCAGAGTGGCCACAGATACGCAGTATTTT. As protein: CATSRVATDTQYF.

The chain couples TRBV5-1 to TRBJ1-4; D is perhaps TRBD1 (5 bases). The germline gives CDR1 SGHRS, CDR2 YFSETQ. There are 15 residues in the CDR3. The V gene lost 0 bases and the J gene lost 2 bases, with 8 bases spanning the gap. CDR3 sequence reads: CASSLEGVTNEKLFF. The CDR3 DNA is TGCGCCAGCAGCTTGGAAGGGGTGACTAATGAAAAACTGTTTTTT.

As DNA, the CDR3 is TGTGCCAGCAGAGACAGCTATGGTCAGCCCCAGCATTTT. Protein: CASRDSYGQPQHF. The chain links TRBV28 to TRBJ1-5; D might be TRBD1 (5 bases). Germline-derived CDR1 and CDR2 are MDHEN and SYDVKM. Trimming stripped 6 bases from V and 6 bases from J, with 12 bases between. The CDR3 loop spans 13 amino acids.

This clone was recorded a few times. The chain is built from TRBV2 and TRBJ2-2; possibly TRBD1 for D (6 bases). The length of the CDR3 is 15 residues. Per germline, CDR1 SNHLY and CDR2 FYNNEI. V was cut by 5 bases and J by 4 bases, with 14 bases left in between. This chain's CDR3 is CASSNSGERTGELFF. DNA of the CDR3: TGTGCCAGCAGTAACTCAGGGGAGCGCACCGGGGAGCTGTTTTTT.

The V and J genes are TRBV16 and TRBJ1-1; 7 nucleotides line up with TRBD1. CDR1 is KGHSY and CDR2 is FQNENV in the germline V gene. Losses at the gene ends were 4 bases for V and 5 bases for J; bases not matched to a gene: 16. The CDR3 length is 17 residues. The CDR3 nucleotides are TGTGCCAGCAGCCTCCGACAGGGTTGGTCTCGGAAAACTGAAGCTTTCTTT. Residues: CASSLRQGWSRKTEAFF.

CDR3 nucleotide sequence: TGTGCCAGCAGCTTAGGCCTGACTAGCGGGATCGACGAGCAGTACTTC. This gives the protein CASSLGLTSGIDEQYF. The J gene is TRBJ2-7, the V gene TRBV7-2; 11 positions agree with TRBD2. This CDR3 region has 16 residues. With V trimmed by 1 base and J by 5 bases, 7 bases remained unmatched. Germline values: CDR1 SGHTA, CDR2 FQGNSA.

Only a few counts were recorded for this clone. The chain links TRBV5-4 to TRBJ2-3; TRBD2 matches at 10 bases. The CDR3 is 17 amino acids. The ends lost 0 bases at V and 4 bases at J; junction bases unmatched: 8. Per the germline V gene, CDR1 is SGHNT and CDR2 is YYREEE (reference sequence). The CDR3, as DNA: TGTGCCAGCAGCTTGGTCGGTAGCGGGAGGTTCTCAGATACGCAGTATTTT. Its translation is CASSLVGSGRFSDTQYF.

The rearrangement links TRBV20-1 to TRBJ2-5; D remains unclear. CDR1 is DFQATT and CDR2 is SNEGSKA in the germline V gene (reference sequence). The V end was cut by 5 bases, the J end by 3 bases, with 7 bases between. This CDR3 has 11 residues. The CDR3 coding sequence is TGCAGTGCTCAGAACAAAGAGACCCAGTACTTC. Residues: CSAQNKETQYF.